This TCR beta chain comes out of a study of Ad26.COV2.S vaccination and SARS-CoV-2 variants. On the study more broadly: Ad26.COV2.S was injected intramuscularly once or twice, 56 days apart.

Regarding the study as a whole: TCR breadth and depth estimates may have understated total T cell responses.

This CDR3 spans 14 amino acids. Germline CDR1 and CDR2: SGHRS and YFSETQ. Trimming took 4 bases from V and 2 from J; bases not matched to a gene: 5. Produced via immunoSEQ multiplex PCR; TCRdb's table is partial and in-frame only. The sample lists around 300,000 clones, around 89% occurring once. The treatment here: around 19 received Ad26.COV2.S at low or high dose, single or two shots; about 5 received placebo; per-sample allocation not given. Vaccine and placebo recipients were sampled on day 63 after the first injection. The donor's status was that of an adult aged 18-55 years in Boston. A note on this clone: Its cognate antigen is unknown.

The specimen was peripheral blood, collected in a trial of Ad26.COV2.S vaccine versus placebo. The chain recombines TRBV5-1 with TRBJ2-5, with 7 bases matching TRBD1. This receptor was obtained from a person aged 18-60 years who received the Ad26.COV2.S COVID-19 vaccine or a placebo. As DNA, the CDR3 is TGCGCCAGCAGCCGTAACAGGGGTCAAGAGACCCAGTACTTC. It codes for CASSRNRGQETQYF. The variable domain in full, with the rest retrieved from reference TRBV5-1 and TRBJ2-5, is KAGVTQTPRYLIKTRGQQVTLSCSPISGHRSVSWYQQTPGQGLQFLFEYFSETQRNKGNFPGRFSGRQFSNSRSEMNVSTLELGDSALYLCASSRNRGQETQYFGPGTRLLVL.